This TCR beta chain was sequenced in a study of blood T cell repertoires in COVID-19. Whole-study context: Nucleic acid was either cDNA or gDNA, and it came from T cells, B-cell-depleted T cells, or PBMCs.

Clones were sequenced by immunoSEQ multiplex PCR, and TCRdb holds only the in-frame ones, with some missing. The sample lists 200,000 to 300,000 clones; around 85% were seen once. Participants were placed into cohorts based on the clinical history they reported. Germline V lookup: CDR1 SGHRS, CDR2 YFSETQ. CDR3 length equals 13 residues. V dropped 5 bases and J dropped 3 bases, with 12 bases sitting between them. The V gene is TRBV5-1, the J gene TRBJ2-7, with D uncertain. Sequencing used PBMCs or T cells enriched from blood (not recorded which). The receptor was derived from a woman in her forties with acute COVID-19. The CDR3 protein is CASRWAQDYEQYF. CDR3 DNA sequence: TGCGCCAGCAGGTGGGCACAAGACTACGAGCAGTACTTC.